This T cell receptor beta chain is from a study of cytomegalovirus exposure and HLA in healthy donors. PCR amplification relied on 60 Vbeta primers (plus 13 Jbeta primers). Assay used: immunoSEQ multiplex PCR; TCRdb lists only in-frame clones, some missing. This table holds about 120,000 clones, approximately 70% found once. This clone was recorded once. CDR1 and CDR2 from the germline V gene are MNHEY and SMNVEV (reference sequence). The CDR3 contains 15 residues. Unmatched junction bases numbered 7, after V lost 5 bases and J lost 5 bases. Sample: PBMCs. The rearrangement joins TRBV27 to TRBJ1-1; the match to TRBD1 covers 11 bases. The sequence came from a middle-aged woman in good health and CMV-seropositive. CDR3: CASSRRTGGTTEAFF. The CDR3 DNA sequence: TGTGCCAGCAGTCGGAGGACAGGGGGCACAACTGAAGCTTTCTTT.